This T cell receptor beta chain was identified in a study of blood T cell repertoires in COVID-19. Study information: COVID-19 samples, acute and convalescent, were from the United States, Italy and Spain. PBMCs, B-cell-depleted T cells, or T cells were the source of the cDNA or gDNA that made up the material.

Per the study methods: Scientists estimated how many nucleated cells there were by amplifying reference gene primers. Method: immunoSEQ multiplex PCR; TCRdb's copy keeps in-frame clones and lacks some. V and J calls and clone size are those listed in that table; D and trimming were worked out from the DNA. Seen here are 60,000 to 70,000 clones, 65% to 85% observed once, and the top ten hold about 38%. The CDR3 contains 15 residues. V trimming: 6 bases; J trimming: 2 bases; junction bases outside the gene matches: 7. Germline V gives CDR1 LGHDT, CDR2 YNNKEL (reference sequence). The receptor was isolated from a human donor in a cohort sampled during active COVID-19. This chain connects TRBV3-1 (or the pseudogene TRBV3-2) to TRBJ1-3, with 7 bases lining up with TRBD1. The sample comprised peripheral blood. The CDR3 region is CASSRSGGTGNTIYF. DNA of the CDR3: TGTGCCAGCAGTCGCTCAGGGGGAACTGGAAACACCATATATTTT.